This TCR beta chain was retrieved from a study of technical replicates of blood from a handful of donors. The germline V gene encodes CDR1 SGDLS and CDR2 YYNGEE. This CDR3 region has 15 residues. V dropped 0 bases and J dropped 4 bases, with 10 bases sitting between them. The protocol was immunoSEQ multiplex PCR, while the TCRdb copy is restricted to in-frame clones and leaves out a portion. The table includes around 54,000 clones, around 96% detected once. The TCR sequence derives from a human donor in good health. Sequences were obtained from T cells isolated from PBMCs. The J gene is TRBJ2-2, the V gene TRBV9; possible D gene TRBD2, 5 bases. The CDR3 loop reads CASSVGETTTGELFF. The CDR3 bases are TGTGCCAGCAGCGTAGGTGAGACTACCACCGGGGAGCTGTTTTTT.